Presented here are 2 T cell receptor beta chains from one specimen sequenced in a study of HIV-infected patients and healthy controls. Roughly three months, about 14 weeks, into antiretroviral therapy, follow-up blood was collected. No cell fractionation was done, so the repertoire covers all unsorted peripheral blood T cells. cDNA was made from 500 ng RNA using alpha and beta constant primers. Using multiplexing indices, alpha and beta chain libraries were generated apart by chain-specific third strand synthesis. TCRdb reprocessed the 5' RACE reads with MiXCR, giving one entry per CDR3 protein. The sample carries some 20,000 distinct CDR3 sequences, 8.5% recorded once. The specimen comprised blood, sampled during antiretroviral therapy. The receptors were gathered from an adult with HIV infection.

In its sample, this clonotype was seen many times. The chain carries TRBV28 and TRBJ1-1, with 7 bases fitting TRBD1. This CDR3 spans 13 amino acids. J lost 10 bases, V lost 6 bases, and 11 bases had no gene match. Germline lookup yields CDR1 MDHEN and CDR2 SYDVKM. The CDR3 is CASRGQTPPRAFF. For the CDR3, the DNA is TGTGCCAGCAGGGGACAGACACCCCCGAGAGCTTTCTTT.

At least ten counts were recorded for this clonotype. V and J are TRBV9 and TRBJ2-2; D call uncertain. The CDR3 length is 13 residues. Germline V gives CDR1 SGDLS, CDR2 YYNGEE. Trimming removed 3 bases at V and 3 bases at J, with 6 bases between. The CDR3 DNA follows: TGTGCCAGCAGCGCCTACTACACCGGGGAGCTGTTTTTT. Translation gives CASSAYYTGELFF. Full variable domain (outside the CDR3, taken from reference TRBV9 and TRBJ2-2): DSGVTQTPKHLITATGQRVTLRCSPRSGDLSVYWYQQSLDQGLQFLIQYYNGEERAKGNILERFSAQQFPDLHSELNLSSLELGDSALYFCASSAYYTGELFFGEGSRLTVL.